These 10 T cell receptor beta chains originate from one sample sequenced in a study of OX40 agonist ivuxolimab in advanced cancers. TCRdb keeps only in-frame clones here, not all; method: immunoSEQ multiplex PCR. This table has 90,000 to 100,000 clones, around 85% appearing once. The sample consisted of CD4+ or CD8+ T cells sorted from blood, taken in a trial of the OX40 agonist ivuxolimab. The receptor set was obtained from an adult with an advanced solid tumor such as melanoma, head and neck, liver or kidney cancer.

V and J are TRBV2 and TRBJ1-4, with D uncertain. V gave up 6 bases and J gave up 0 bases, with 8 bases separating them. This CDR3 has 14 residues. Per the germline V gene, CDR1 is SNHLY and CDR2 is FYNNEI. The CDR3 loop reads CASRALTTNEKLFF. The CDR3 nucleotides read TGTGCCAGCAGAGCACTGACAACTAATGAAAAACTGTTTTTT.

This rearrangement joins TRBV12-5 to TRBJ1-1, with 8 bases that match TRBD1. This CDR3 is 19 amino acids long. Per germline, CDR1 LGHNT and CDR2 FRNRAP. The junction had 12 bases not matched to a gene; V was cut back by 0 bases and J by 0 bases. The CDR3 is CASGLVRSDRGAVNTEAFF. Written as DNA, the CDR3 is TGTGCTAGTGGTTTGGTACGGAGTGACAGGGGCGCGGTGAACACTGAAGCTTTCTTT. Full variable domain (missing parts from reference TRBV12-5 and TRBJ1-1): DARVTQTPRHKVTEMGQEVTMRCQPILGHNTVFWYRQTMMQGLELLAYFRNRAPLDDSGMPKDRFSAEMPDATLATLKIQPSEPRDSAVYFCASGLVRSDRGAVNTEAFFGQGTRLTVV.

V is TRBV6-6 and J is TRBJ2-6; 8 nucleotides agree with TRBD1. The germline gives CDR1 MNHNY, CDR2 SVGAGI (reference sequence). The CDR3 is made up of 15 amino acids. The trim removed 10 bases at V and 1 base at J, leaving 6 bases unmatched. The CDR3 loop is CATSGGESGANVLTF. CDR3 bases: TGTGCCACGTCAGGGGGCGAATCTGGGGCCAACGTCCTGACTTTC.

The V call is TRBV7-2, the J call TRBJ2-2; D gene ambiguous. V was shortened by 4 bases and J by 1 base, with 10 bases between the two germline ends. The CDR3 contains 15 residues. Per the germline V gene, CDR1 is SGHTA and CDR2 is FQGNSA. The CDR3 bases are TGTGCCAGCAGCTCTGTAAGGGAGAACACCGGGGAGCTGTTTTTT. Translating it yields CASSSVRENTGELFF.

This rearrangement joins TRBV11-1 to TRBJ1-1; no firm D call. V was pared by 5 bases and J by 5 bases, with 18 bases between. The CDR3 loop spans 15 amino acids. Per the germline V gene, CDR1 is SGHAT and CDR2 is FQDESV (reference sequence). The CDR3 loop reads CASSPDGRAGTEAFF. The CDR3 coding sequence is TGTGCCAGCAGCCCGGACGGAAGGGCGGGGACTGAAGCTTTCTTT. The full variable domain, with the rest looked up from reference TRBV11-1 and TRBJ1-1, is EAEVAQSPRYKITEKSQAVAFWCDPISGHATLYWYRQILGQGPELLVQFQDESVVDDSQLPKDRFSAERLKGVDSTLKIQPAELGDSAMYLCASSPDGRAGTEAFFGQGTRLTVV.

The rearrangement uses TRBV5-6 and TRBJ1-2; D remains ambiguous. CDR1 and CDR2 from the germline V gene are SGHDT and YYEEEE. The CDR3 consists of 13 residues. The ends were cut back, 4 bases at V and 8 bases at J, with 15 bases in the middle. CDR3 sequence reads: CASSTDRSHGYTF. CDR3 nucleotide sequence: TGTGCCAGCAGCACAGATCGCTCCCACGGCTACACCTTC.

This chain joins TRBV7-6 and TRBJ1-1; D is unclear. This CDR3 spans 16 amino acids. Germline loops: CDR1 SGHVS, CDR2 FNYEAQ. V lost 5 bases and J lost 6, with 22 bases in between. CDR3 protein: CASSAGRTTGKAEAFF. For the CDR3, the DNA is TGTGCCAGCAGCGCCGGACGAACTACGGGGAAGGCTGAAGCTTTCTTT.

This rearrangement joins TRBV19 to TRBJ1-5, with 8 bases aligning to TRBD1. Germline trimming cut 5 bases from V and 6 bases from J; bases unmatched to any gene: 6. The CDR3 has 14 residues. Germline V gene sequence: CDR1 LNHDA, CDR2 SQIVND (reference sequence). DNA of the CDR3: TGTGCCAGTAGTCACAGGACAGGGAGTCAGCCCCAGCATTTT. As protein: CASSHRTGSQPQHF.

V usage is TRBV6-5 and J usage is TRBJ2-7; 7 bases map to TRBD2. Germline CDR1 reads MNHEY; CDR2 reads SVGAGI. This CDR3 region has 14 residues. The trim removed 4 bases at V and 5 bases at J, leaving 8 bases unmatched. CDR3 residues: CASSLLGGENEQYF. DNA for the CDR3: TGTGCCAGCAGTTTATTGGGGGGGGAGAACGAGCAGTACTTC.

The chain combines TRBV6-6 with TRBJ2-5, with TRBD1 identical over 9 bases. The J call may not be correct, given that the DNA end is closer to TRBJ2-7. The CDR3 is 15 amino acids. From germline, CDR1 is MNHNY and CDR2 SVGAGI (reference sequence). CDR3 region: CASRPTGGMTYEQYF. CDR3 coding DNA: TGTGCCAGCAGGCCTACAGGGGGCATGACCTACGAGCAGTACTTC.